The 15 T cell receptor beta chains reported below all come from one sample, sequenced in a study of blood T cell repertoires in COVID-19. Sequenced by immunoSEQ multiplex PCR; TCRdb stores in-frame clones only, minus some. This table has a few hundred thousand clones, more than 75% appearing once. The sequencing sample was made of peripheral blood. The receptors were sampled from a woman in her 30s who had recovered from COVID-19.

The gene calls are TRBV4-1 and TRBJ2-1; unclear D gene. The CDR3 has 17 amino acids. With 0 bases removed from V and 7 bases from J, the gap between germline ends came to 19 bases. Germline-derived CDR1 and CDR2 are MGHRA and YSYEKL. Here the CDR3 DNA reads TGCGCCAGCAGCCAAGAGGGTCTGGCTAGTAAATGGAATGAGCAGTTCTTC. Residues: CASSQEGLASKWNEQFF.

V is TRBV28 and J is TRBJ1-2, with a possible D match to TRBD1 (6 bases). This CDR3 spans 15 amino acids. V was trimmed by 3 bases and J by 4 bases, leaving 15 bases between them. The germline gives CDR1 MDHEN, CDR2 SYDVKM. Here the CDR3 reads CASSLRRGGFYGYTF. CDR3 coding DNA: TGTGCCAGCAGTTTGCGGAGGGGGGGTTTCTATGGCTACACCTTC.

The chain links TRBV25-1 to TRBJ2-1, with 12 bases that match TRBD2. Germline V gene data show CDR1 as MGHDK and CDR2 as SYGVNS. The CDR3 has 14 residues. The V gene end was trimmed by 6 bases and the J gene end by 6 bases; junction bases not matched to a gene: 3. The CDR3 loop is CASRGLAGINEQFF. In nucleotides, the CDR3 is TGTGCCAGCAGAGGACTAGCGGGAATCAATGAGCAGTTCTTC.

As to this clone: Other DNA sequences within the sample encode an identical CDR3. J is TRBJ1-1 and V is TRBV19; 7 positions agree with TRBD1. The CDR3 has 12 residues. The ends lost 7 bases at V and 4 bases at J; junction bases unmatched: 3. Germline CDR1 LNHDA, CDR2 SQIVND (reference sequence). The CDR3 DNA reads TGTGCCAGTAACAGGGGCGGCACTGAAGCTTTCTTT. Protein sequence: CASNRGGTEAFF.

The chain employs TRBV5-1 and TRBJ2-7, with 8 nucleotides matching TRBD1. V shed 2 bases, J shed 3 bases, and the junction held 4 bases outside the gene matches. The germline gives CDR1 SGHRS, CDR2 YFSETQ. This CDR3 contains 14 residues. CDR3 sequence reads: CASSFGTGLYEQYF. CDR3 nucleotide sequence: TGCGCCAGCAGCTTCGGGACAGGACTCTACGAGCAGTACTTC.

This chain joins TRBV27 and TRBJ2-3; 8 nucleotides line up with TRBD2. Germline CDR1 is MNHEY and CDR2 is SMNVEV (reference sequence). The CDR3 is 19 amino acids. V shed 2 bases, J shed 1 base, and the junction held 14 bases outside the gene matches. The CDR3: CASSLIPGLALTRTDTQYF. The CDR3 DNA follows: TGTGCCAGCAGTTTAATTCCCGGACTAGCTTTAACACGCACAGATACGCAGTATTTT.

The genes are TRBV7-9 and TRBJ1-6, with TRBD1 matching 8 bases. Germline trimming cut 5 bases from V and 10 bases from J; bases unmatched to any gene: 16. CDR1 and CDR2 (germline): SEHNR, FQNEAQ (reference sequence). This CDR3 spans 17 amino acids. DNA for the CDR3: TGTGCCAGCAGCCCAGGGGGTTCACAGGGGGTTTTATCACCCCTCCACTTT. Translation: CASSPGGSQGVLSPLHF.

CDR3 coding DNA: TGTGCCAGCTCACCATTCAGGACAGCTTACGAGCAGTACTTC. It is translated as CASSPFRTAYEQYF. J is TRBJ2-7 and V is TRBV18, with D perhaps TRBD1 (6 bases). Germline CDR1 is KGHSH and CDR2 is LQKENI. CDR3 length: 14 amino acids. The V end was cut by 2 bases, the J end by 4 bases, with 12 bases between.

The chain is built from TRBV10-1 and TRBJ1-6; D is uncertain. CDR1 is WNHNN and CDR2 is SYGVQD in the germline V gene (reference sequence). V dropped 3 bases and J dropped 15 bases, with 12 bases sitting between them. The CDR3 has 12 amino acids. The CDR3 coding sequence is TGCGCCAGCAGTGATACAGTATCAGACCTCCACTTT. Its protein is CASSDTVSDLHF.

The chain combines TRBV18 with TRBJ2-7; 9 bases are a match to TRBD1. The CDR3 length is 15 residues. Germline V gene lookup returns CDR1 KGHSH and CDR2 LQKENI. J gave up 2 bases and V 3 bases, and 5 bases lay outside the gene matches. The CDR3 DNA reads TGTGCCAGCTCACCGGGACAGGGCGAAGCCTACGAGCAGTACTTC. It yields the protein CASSPGQGEAYEQYF.

V gene TRBV6-5 combines with J gene TRBJ1-2; D is perhaps TRBD1 (5 bases). V lost 7 bases to trimming and J lost 8 bases, with 14 bases between them. This CDR3 has 12 amino acids. CDR1 and CDR2 from the germline V gene are MNHEY and SVGAGI. CDR3 region: CASTKDMRGYTF. CDR3 nucleotide sequence: TGTGCCAGCACAAAGGACATGCGGGGCTACACCTTC.

The genes are TRBV7-2 and TRBJ1-4; D gene unclear. Per germline, CDR1 SGHTA and CDR2 FQGNSA. Trimming left V 4 bases short and J 8 bases short, with 14 bases between. The CDR3 is 14 residues long. The DNA of the CDR3 is TGTGCCAGCAGCTCACGTAGCATGCGGGAAAAACTGTTTTTT. It yields the protein CASSSRSMREKLFF.

The rearrangement uses TRBV29-1 and TRBJ2-1, with TRBD2 as a possible D gene (6 bases). The CDR3 contains 13 residues. The V end lost 4 bases, the J end lost 2 bases, and 9 bases lay between the germline ends. Germline V gives CDR1 SQVTM, CDR2 ANQGSEA. In DNA form, the CDR3 reads TGCAGCGTTGGGCGGGAAGCCTACAATGAGCAGTTCTTC. Amino acids: CSVGREAYNEQFF.

V is TRBV18 and J is TRBJ1-2; D is uncertain. The CDR3 is 16 residues long. Trimming shortened V by 0 bases and J by 2 bases, and 13 bases separated the two germline ends. The germline CDR1 and CDR2 sequences are KGHSH and LQKENI. The DNA for the CDR3 is TGTGCCAGCTCACCACCGGGTTCTCCGGGAAACTATGGCTACACCTTC. This sequence encodes CASSPPGSPGNYGYTF.

CDR3 nucleotide sequence: TGTGCCAGCAAGCCGGGACAGAATCGAAAACTGTTTTTT. Translation gives CASKPGQNRKLFF. The V gene is TRBV28, the J gene TRBJ1-4; 7 bases are a match to TRBD1. This CDR3 has 13 residues. Germline V gives CDR1 MDHEN, CDR2 SYDVKM. The junction had 9 bases not matched to a gene; V was cut back by 7 bases and J by 10 bases.